This T cell receptor beta chain was recorded in a study of blood T cell repertoires in COVID-19. For the study at large: Samples representing acute and convalescent COVID-19 were sourced from the United States, Italy and Spain. The analysed material was cDNA or gDNA that came from T cells, B-cell-depleted T cells, or PBMCs.

In the authors' methods: How many nucleated cells were present was estimated from reference gene primer amplification. Only in-frame clones appear in the TCRdb table, and some are missing; sequencing was by immunoSEQ multiplex PCR. The DNA was the basis for D and trimming; V, J and clone size are from that table. In the table there are about 110,000 clones, approximately 90% of which are singletons. The germline V and J ends were trimmed by 0 bases and 4 bases, with 15 bases remaining between them. Germline-derived CDR1 and CDR2 are LGHDT and YNNKEL (reference sequence). The CDR3 is made up of 16 amino acids.

The sequence derives from a woman between 50 and 59 years old with acute or convalescent COVID-19. The J gene is TRBJ1-1, the V gene TRBV3-1 (or the pseudogene TRBV3-2), with a tentative D call TRBD1 (5 bases). Source material: peripheral blood. The CDR3, as DNA: TGTGCCAGCAGCCAAGATTCCGGAACAGGCGGCACTGAAGCTTTCTTT. Its translation is CASSQDSGTGGTEAFF.